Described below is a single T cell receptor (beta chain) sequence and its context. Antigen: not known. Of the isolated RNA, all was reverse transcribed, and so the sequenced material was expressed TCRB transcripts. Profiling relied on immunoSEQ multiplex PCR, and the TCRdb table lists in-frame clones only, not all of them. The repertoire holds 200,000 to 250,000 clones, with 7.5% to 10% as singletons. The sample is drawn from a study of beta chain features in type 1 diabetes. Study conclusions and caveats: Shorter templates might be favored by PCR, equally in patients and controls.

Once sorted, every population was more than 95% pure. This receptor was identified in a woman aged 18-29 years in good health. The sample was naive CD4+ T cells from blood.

The CDR3 loop reads CAISISLQEYNEQFF. In DNA form, the CDR3 reads TGTGCCATCAGCATAAGCTTACAGGAATACAATGAGCAGTTCTTC. J is TRBJ2-1 and V is TRBV10-3, with a tentative D call TRBD1 (5 bases). Trimming shortened V by 6 bases and J by 4 bases, and 16 bases separated the two germline ends. Germline V CDR1 and CDR2: ENHRY, SYGVKD. This CDR3 is built from 15 residues.